This T cell receptor beta chain was retrieved from a study of T-cell reconstitution after alpha-beta-depleted transplantation in children. General study results and limits: Reports say that about two months after transplant, the alpha-beta T cells came out of several hundred graft clones that had expanded. Most T-cell counts and diversity one year after the transplant came from T cells that were newly produced. High day-60 TCRbeta diversity in some patients came from surviving recipient T cells and thymic progenitors.

Molecular barcoding with unique molecular identifiers was used for the TCRbeta library. TCRdb re-called the PCR reads with MiXCR, one entry per CDR3 protein. The table shows approximately 490,000 distinct CDR3 sequences, with approximately 10% occurring only once. Comment on this clonotype: Its antigen is undetermined.

The germline gives CDR1 DFQATT, CDR2 SNEGSKA (reference sequence). V lost 1 base and J 2 bases, leaving 15 bases between the germline ends. The CDR3 extends over 15 amino acids. Material: PBMCs, obtained before TCRalphabeta/CD19-depleted stem cell transplant. This rearrangement joins TRBV20-1 to TRBJ2-7; D is undetermined. This sequence was found in a child aged 2 to 15 with inherited bone marrow failure, due to receive a stem cell transplant. The chain's CDR3 is CSARAHSRSPYEQYF. As DNA, the CDR3 is TGCAGTGCTAGAGCCCACAGCAGGTCCCCCTACGAGCAGTACTTC.